This record looks at one T cell receptor beta chain sequence and its context. Its antigen is undetermined. This specimen belongs to a study of a mutant IDH1 vaccine in newly diagnosed glioma. Background on the study: There were roughly 62% males and roughly 38% females among treated patients, whose mean age was 40.4 years. Before enrollment, the patients had been treated with radiotherapy alone, temozolomide alone, or both together. Most of them had received both.

Method: immunoSEQ multiplex PCR; TCRdb's copy keeps in-frame clones and lacks some. The repertoire holds tens of thousands of clones, more than 80% seen once, with about a fifth in the top ten. Regarding time point: baseline, week 1 (first vaccination visit). As to treatment: pre-vaccination baseline after standard-of-care therapy. Study results and limitations: Pseudoprogression apparently tracked independently of changes in top peripheral T cell clonotypes.

V dropped 3 bases and J dropped 1; count of bases not matched to a gene: 5. Germline CDR1 is SGHDT and CDR2 is YYEEEE. The CDR3 covers 15 residues. The source material was PBMCs, sampled from a glioma patient treated with radiotherapy, temozolomide or both. The TCR sequence derives from a man younger than 30 with glioma. The J gene is TRBJ1-2, the V gene TRBV5-6; 8 bases fit TRBD1. CDR3 loop: CASSSDRVYNYGYTF. In nucleotides, the CDR3 is TGTGCCAGCAGCTCGGACAGGGTGTATAACTATGGCTACACCTTC.